This TCR beta chain was found in a study of T cells after yellow fever vaccination. Findings and limits, study-wide: Shared CD4/CD8 clonotypes were a small share, likely from convergent recombination. Once the booster was given, most primary-vaccination clones reappeared, at approximately 97% for CD4 and over 75% for CD8.

Details on this clonotype: As yet, its antigen is unknown.

As TCR cDNA was made by 5'RACE template switching, a universal primer site and UMIs were added. TCRdb itself ran the 5' RACE reads through MiXCR, one entry per CDR3 protein. The sample includes 450,000 to 550,000 distinct CDR3 sequences, over 15% of them seen just once. The material was PBMCs, obtained 15 days after the yellow fever booster vaccination. This sequence was found in a man younger than 40 who received the YFV17D yellow fever vaccine.

The chain's CDR3 is CSASVAGASEQYF. CDR3 nucleotide sequence: TGCAGTGCTAGCGTAGCGGGTGCTTCAGAGCAGTACTTC. The V call is TRBV20-1, the J call TRBJ2-7; 7 bases are shared with TRBD2. Germline values: CDR1 DFQATT, CDR2 SNEGSKA (reference sequence). The CDR3 spans 13 residues. Trimming took 3 bases from V and 7 from J; bases not matched to a gene: 9.